The rows below give T cell receptor beta chains drawn from one sample of a study of shared clonotypes between healthy human individuals. The assay was immunoSEQ multiplex PCR, and TCRdb's table has in-frame clones only and misses some. The repertoire has around 2.1 million clones, just over 90% of them found once; the top ten carry 1.5% to 2%. Source material: naive CD8+ T cells from PBMCs. The source of these receptors is a man aged 18 to 29 in good health. Some clones in this sample may be carry-over from other donors' samples. Each CDR3 is given with its conserved first and last residue. Each record gives: J gene, V gene, CDR3 protein.

TRBJ1-3 | TRBV9 | CASSGTGPGNTIYF
TRBJ2-7 | TRBV30 | CAWSEDRGRNEQYF
TRBJ2-3 | TRBV28 | CASSPRTAHTDTQYF
TRBJ1-4 | TRBV19 | CASITTGPPNEKLFF
TRBJ1-2 | TRBV27 | CASRGSTNYGYTF
TRBJ2-2 | TRBV19 | CASSVLSTSTGELFF
TRBJ1-5 | TRBV7-6 | CASSLRGEGQPQHF
TRBJ1-5 | TRBV27 | CASSLSRNQPQHF
TRBJ2-7 | TRBV5-1 | CASSRTSGTSRYEQYF
TRBJ2-2 | TRBV19 | CASSEKIWGPGELFF